This is a list of T cell receptor beta chains from one sample in a study of cytomegalovirus exposure and HLA in healthy donors. Sequenced by immunoSEQ multiplex PCR; TCRdb stores in-frame clones only, minus some. Counted here are 220,000 or so clones, about 75% occurring once; the ten biggest clones make up approximately 1.9%. The source material was PBMCs. These receptors were taken from a woman in her 30s in good health and CMV-seronegative. Each CDR3 is given with its conserved first and last residue. The D gene is left open where the match is weak. Clone size is not always given. Where it is, it says once, few, many or a class for expanded clones.

>.|TRBV19|TRBJ1-1|TRBD1
CASSIGPGQGLGDTWGYTEAFF
TGTGCCAGTAGTATAGGGCCCGGACAGGGGTTAGGGGATACATGGGGGTACACTGAAGCTTTCTTT
>.|TRBV4-1|TRBJ1-4|TRBD1
CATMDRGSEKLFF
TGCGCCACCATGGACAGGGGATCTGAAAAACTGTTTTTT
>.|TRBV11-3|TRBJ1-1|.
CASSLIPGNTEAFF
TGTGCCAGCAGCTTAATCCCAGGGAACACTGAAGCTTTCTTT
>.|TRBV14|TRBJ2-7|TRBD1
CASNRQGTYEQYF
TGTGCCAGCAACCGACAGGGGACCTACGAGCAGTACTTC
>.|TRBV19|TRBJ1-2|TRBD1
CASSLGTENYGYTF
TGTGCCAGTAGTTTGGGGACAGAAAACTATGGCTACACCTTC
>.|TRBV19|TRBJ2-3|TRBD2
CASSSSGRTFGQYF
TGTGCCAGTAGTTCTAGCGGGAGGACCTTTGGGCAGTATTTT
>.|TRBV29-1|TRBJ1-1|.
CSVETQGTEAFF
TGCAGCGTTGAGACTCAGGGCACTGAAGCTTTCTTT
>.|TRBV5-8|TRBJ1-2|.
CATVRRVSWNYGYTF
TGTGCCACCGTTCGTCGGGTTTCATGGAACTATGGCTACACCTTC
>.|TRBV9|TRBJ2-3|TRBD2
CASSPAGGADTQYF
TGTGCCAGCAGCCCAGCGGGAGGGGCAGATACGCAGTATTTT
>.|TRBV29-1|TRBJ2-3|TRBD2
CSACLTSGNTDTQYF
TGCAGCGCATGCCTAACTAGCGGAAACACAGATACGCAGTATTTT
>few|TRBV27|TRBJ2-1|.
CASSLSGPYNEQFF
TGTGCCAGCAGTTTATCGGGGCCTTACAATGAGCAGTTCTTC
>.|TRBV29-1|TRBJ2-7|TRBD1
CSVGTTGGYEQYF
TGCAGCGTTGGGACGACAGGGGGCTACGAGCAGTACTTC
>.|TRBV5-4|TRBJ1-1|TRBD1
CASSPKADRGRTEAFF
TGTGCCAGCAGCCCCAAGGCGGACAGGGGGCGGACTGAAGCTTTCTTT
>.|TRBV6-5|TRBJ2-2|.
CASAEDGELFF
TGTGCCAGCGCAGAGGACGGGGAGCTGTTTTTT
>few|TRBV11-1|TRBJ1-5|TRBD1
CASSLTTGDQPQHF
TGTGCCAGCAGCTTAACGACAGGGGATCAGCCCCAGCATTTT
>.|TRBV29-1|TRBJ1-2|TRBD1
CSAPGTGNGYTF
TGCAGCGCCCCCGGGACAGGGAATGGCTACACCTTC
>.|TRBV5-1|TRBJ2-1|.
CASSPRIDEQFF
TGCGCCAGCAGCCCGAGGATAGACGAGCAGTTCTTC
>.|TRBV28|TRBJ1-1|TRBD1
CASTETGLNTEAFF
TGTGCCAGCACCGAGACAGGGCTGAACACTGAAGCTTTCTTT
>.|TRBV6-1|TRBJ1-1|.
CASRAWQANTEAFF
TGTGCCAGCAGGGCTTGGCAGGCGAACACTGAAGCTTTCTTT
>.|TRBV10-3|TRBJ1-5|.
CATGQTDSNQPQHF
TGTGCCACAGGACAGACAGATTCCAATCAGCCCCAGCATTTT
>few|TRBV30|TRBJ1-6|.
CAWRQFSAPLHF
TGTGCCTGGAGACAATTCAGTGCACCCCTCCACTTT
>.|TRBV5-1|TRBJ2-5|TRBD2
CASSLGGRFGETQYF
TGCGCCAGCAGCTTGGGCGGGAGGTTTGGAGAGACCCAGTACTTC
>once|TRBV7-6|TRBJ2-1|TRBD2
CASSLGGGSYNEQFF
TGTGCCAGCAGCTTAGGCGGGGGCTCCTACAATGAGCAGTTCTTC
>.|TRBV5-1|TRBJ1-6|TRBD1
CASSPKGQDNSPLHF
TGCGCCAGCAGCCCAAAGGGACAGGATAATTCACCCCTCCACTTT
>few|TRBV6-4|TRBJ2-3|.
CASNLVTSTDTQYF
TGTGCCAGCAATCTAGTTACTAGCACAGATACGCAGTATTTT
>once|TRBV7-9|TRBJ2-7|.
CASSLVRGGIGDEQYF
TGTGCCAGCAGCTTAGTGCGGGGTGGGATTGGGGACGAGCAGTACTTC
>.|TRBV7-9|TRBJ1-2|.
CASSLSGGYGYTF
TGTGCCAGCAGCCTCAGCGGGGGGTATGGCTACACCTTC
>once|TRBV7-3|TRBJ2-2|.
CASSLYYTSGELFF
TGTGCCAGCAGCTTATACTACACGTCCGGGGAGCTGTTTTTT
>once|TRBV7-9|TRBJ2-1|TRBD2
CASSLGVASGGAAYNEQFF
TGTGCCAGCAGCTTAGGCGTCGCTAGCGGGGGGGCCGCCTACAATGAGCAGTTCTTC
>.|TRBV30|TRBJ2-6|.
CAWSLPGANVLTF
TGTGCCTGGTCCCTCCCTGGGGCCAACGTCCTGACTTTC
>.|TRBV6-5|TRBJ2-7|TRBD1
CASSYSRQGYEQYF
TGTGCCAGCAGTTACTCGAGACAGGGCTACGAGCAGTACTTC
>.|TRBV19|TRBJ2-7|TRBD1
CASSAGQGGFQGEQYF
TGTGCCAGTAGTGCGGGACAGGGAGGTTTTCAAGGCGAGCAGTACTTC
>once|TRBV18|TRBJ1-2|TRBD1
CASSPQGQGYGYTF
TGTGCCAGCTCCCCACAGGGGCAGGGCTATGGCTACACCTTC
>.|TRBV30|TRBJ2-7|.
CAWSQGAYEQYF
TGTGCCTGGAGTCAAGGGGCCTACGAGCAGTACTTC
>.|TRBV29-1|TRBJ2-7|TRBD1
CSVEGGTGSVEQYF
TGCAGCGTTGAAGGAGGGACAGGGTCCGTCGAGCAGTACTTC